These 2 T cell receptor beta chains share one sample of origin, sequenced in a study of T cell responses to AZD1222 COVID-19 vaccine. Sequencing was performed with immunoSEQ multiplex PCR; in TCRdb, only in-frame clones are kept and a portion is missing. The data contain some 130,000 clones, 70% to 90% of them seen just once; the ten biggest clones take up about 1.5%. This material consisted of peripheral blood, taken on day 0 of AZD1222 vaccination. The receptors stem from an adult in good health.

The V call is TRBV5-1, the J call TRBJ2-1; D perhaps matches TRBD2 (6 bases). The germline CDR1 and CDR2 sequences are SGHRS and YFSETQ. V lost 0 bases to trimming and J lost 3 bases, with 16 bases between them. The CDR3 covers 17 residues. The CDR3 coding sequence is TGCGCCAGCAGCTTGGAATACAGTGGGACTTACTACAATGAGCAGTTCTTC. Protein sequence: CASSLEYSGTYYNEQFF.

The V call is TRBV7-3, the J call TRBJ1-6; D unresolved. The CDR3 runs to 18 residues. The V and J ends lost 2 bases and 6 bases respectively, with 20 bases between them. Per the germline V gene, CDR1 is SGHTA and CDR2 is FQGTGA. Here the CDR3 DNA reads TGTGCCAGCAGCTTACGGGGAGTTGATGCCCAGATTAATTCACCCCTCCACTTT. Encoded protein: CASSLRGVDAQINSPLHF. The full variable domain, with the rest looked up from reference TRBV7-3 and TRBJ1-6, is GAGVSQTPSNKVTEKGKYVELRCDPISGHTALYWYRQSLGQGPEFLIYFQGTGAADDSGLPNDRFFAVRPEGSVSTLKIQRTERGDSAVYLCASSLRGVDAQINSPLHFGNGTRLTVT.